Below are 25 T cell receptor beta chains sequenced from a single sample in a study of T cell responses to AZD1222 COVID-19 vaccine. Sequencing was performed with immunoSEQ multiplex PCR; in TCRdb, only in-frame clones are kept and a portion is missing. The sample lists fewer than 150,000 clones; 85% to 95% were seen once. The starting material was peripheral blood, obtained 28 days after the second AZD1222 dose. The receptor set was obtained from an adult who received the AZD1222 COVID-19 vaccine.

The genes are TRBV4-3 and TRBJ1-5; the D gene is possibly TRBD1 (6 bases). CDR3 size: 16 residues. Germline CDR1 and CDR2: LGHNA and YSLEER. V lost 0 bases and J 4 bases, leaving 13 bases between the germline ends. The CDR3 DNA reads as TGCGCCAGCAGCCAAGATAGGGGGTCTAGGAATCAGCCCCAGCATTTT. Amino acid sequence: CASSQDRGSRNQPQHF.

The chain combines TRBV3-1 (or the pseudogene TRBV3-2) with TRBJ2-3; TRBD2 agrees at 8 bases. Losses at the gene ends were 3 bases for V and 4 bases for J; bases not matched to a gene: 12. The CDR3 has 17 residues. In germline, CDR1 is LGHDT, CDR2 YNNKEL (reference sequence). This CDR3 reads CASSQATSGTGPDTQYF. The CDR3 DNA sequence: TGTGCCAGCAGCCAGGCCACTAGCGGAACGGGCCCAGATACGCAGTATTTT.

The chain uses TRBV2 and TRBJ1-6; weak D call: TRBD1 (6 bases). Germline V gives CDR1 SNHLY, CDR2 FYNNEI. Trimming left V 8 bases short and J 5 bases short, with 16 bases between. CDR3 length: 15 residues. In nucleotides, the CDR3 is TGTGCCAGCTCCCCCGGACAGCTGAATAATTCACCCCTCCACTTT. Protein: CASSPGQLNNSPLHF.

The CDR3 coding sequence is TGCGCCAGCCGCGTGGGGGAGAACACTGAAGCTTTCTTT. Its protein product is CASRVGENTEAFF. This sequence joins TRBV4-1 and TRBJ1-1; TRBD1 is a possible D gene (5 bases). The CDR3 totals 13 residues. V gave up 8 bases and J gave up 1 base, with 11 bases separating them. The germline V gene has CDR1 MGHRA and CDR2 YSYEKL.

V is TRBV6-8 and J is TRBJ2-5; 12 nucleotides agree with TRBD2. CDR3 length: 18 amino acids. Looked up from germline, CDR1 is MNHGY and CDR2 is SAAAGT. Trimming removed 2 bases from V and 5 bases from J; junction bases left unmatched: 12. In DNA form, the CDR3 reads TGTGCCAGCAGTTACATTCGAGCTAGCGGGGGGGCCTGGGAGACCCAGTACTTC. Translating gives CASSYIRASGGAWETQYF.

The rearrangement uses TRBV25-1 and TRBJ1-2; D is ambiguous. CDR1 is MGHDK, CDR2 SYGVNS, per germline. Trimming took off 2 bases at V and 4 bases at J, with 8 bases between the two ends. The CDR3 runs to 13 residues. Written as DNA, the CDR3 is TGTGCCAGCAGTGAAGGGCTGAGCTATGGCTACACCTTC. This gives the protein CASSEGLSYGYTF.

The genes are TRBV7-9 and TRBJ1-1; tentative D call: TRBD1 (6 bases). This CDR3 is built from 14 residues. CDR1 SEHNR and CDR2 FQNEAQ come from the germline V gene (reference sequence). V was trimmed by 5 bases and J by 1 base, leaving 11 bases between them. CDR3 DNA sequence: TGTGCCAGCAGCCCTGACAGGACGAACACTGAAGCTTTCTTT. This translates into CASSPDRTNTEAFF.

The chain uses TRBV2 and TRBJ1-2, with a tentative D call TRBD1 (5 bases). V was cut by 9 bases and J by 3 bases, with 14 bases left in between. Germline lookup yields CDR1 SNHLY and CDR2 FYNNEI. The length of the CDR3 is 13 residues. The CDR3 reads CARSGGIDYGYTF. The CDR3 coding sequence is TGTGCCAGGTCGGGGGGGATCGACTATGGCTACACCTTC.

This clone was recorded a few times. The chain employs TRBV6-2 or TRBV6-3 and TRBJ1-1; D might be TRBD1 (5 bases). This CDR3 spans 15 amino acids. Germline V gene sequence: CDR1 MNHEY, CDR2 SVGEGT. The germline V and J ends were trimmed by 0 bases and 1 base, with 9 bases remaining between them. Here the CDR3 DNA reads TGTGCCAGCAGTTACTCGCGGGGCCCGAACACTGAAGCTTTCTTT. Protein sequence: CASSYSRGPNTEAFF.

The rearrangement uses TRBV19 and TRBJ2-3; TRBD1 is a possible D gene (6 bases). Trimming left V 1 base short and J 11 bases short, with 19 bases between. This CDR3 region has 15 residues. Germline V CDR1 and CDR2: LNHDA, SQIVND (reference sequence). CDR3 residues: CASSIGPSRGLGQYF. In nucleotides, the CDR3 is TGTGCCAGTAGTATAGGCCCATCCAGGGGTCTAGGGCAGTATTTT. The full variable domain, completed using reference TRBV19 and TRBJ2-3, is DGGITQSPKYLFRKEGQNVTLSCEQNLNHDAMYWYRQDPGQGLRLIYYSQIVNDFQKGDIAEGYSVSREKKESFPLTVTSAQKNPTAFYLCASSIGPSRGLGQYFGPGTRLTVL.

This clone was recorded a few times. The rearrangement joins TRBV7-9 to TRBJ2-7; 7 nucleotides align to TRBD1. Trimming took 3 bases from V and 3 from J; bases not matched to a gene: 2. This CDR3 comprises 13 residues. CDR1 SEHNR and CDR2 FQNEAQ come from the germline V gene (reference sequence). CDR3 coding DNA: TGTGCCAGCAGCTTGGGACAGCACTACGAGCAGTACTTC. The encoded protein is CASSLGQHYEQYF.

The chain combines TRBV9 with TRBJ2-3; no firm D call. V was shortened by 0 bases and J by 6 bases, with 8 bases between the two germline ends. CDR1 SGDLS and CDR2 YYNGEE come from the germline V gene. The CDR3 has 13 residues. The CDR3 coding sequence is TGTGCCAGCAGCGTAGGGCTCGACGATACGCAGTATTTT. This gives the protein CASSVGLDDTQYF.

This clone was counted once. The chain is built from TRBV5-1 and TRBJ2-4; tentatively, D is TRBD2 (5 bases). The CDR3 is 16 residues long. CDR1 and CDR2 from the germline V gene are SGHRS and YFSETQ. V lost 0 bases to trimming and J lost 0 bases, with 10 bases between them. The CDR3 DNA reads TGCGCCAGCAGCTTGGGACGAGGGTTAGCCAAAAACATTCAGTACTTC. Protein: CASSLGRGLAKNIQYF.

This chain connects TRBV13 to TRBJ2-1, with D uncertain. The CDR3 is 12 amino acids. V dropped 2 bases and J dropped 9 bases, with 8 bases sitting between them. Per germline, CDR1 PRHDT and CDR2 FYEKMQ (reference sequence). CDR3 residues: CASSLSRREQFF. CDR3 coding DNA: TGTGCCAGCAGCTTAAGTCGACGTGAGCAGTTCTTC.

The chain joins TRBV27 to TRBJ1-3; D call uncertain. Germline V lookup: CDR1 MNHEY, CDR2 SMNVEV (reference sequence). Trimming left V 0 bases short and J 7 bases short, with 10 bases between. This CDR3 contains 14 residues. Written as DNA, the CDR3 is TGTGCCAGCAGTTTATCCGGGCACGGGAACACCATATATTTT. Protein sequence: CASSLSGHGNTIYF.

This chain joins TRBV30 and TRBJ2-2; no clear D gene. Germline lookup yields CDR1 GTSNPN and CDR2 SVGIG (reference sequence). The CDR3 spans 17 residues. V lost 3 bases to trimming and J lost 0 bases, with 17 bases between them. The CDR3: CAWRSPLKPANTGELFF. In nucleotides, the CDR3 is TGTGCCTGGAGGTCCCCACTGAAACCTGCGAACACCGGGGAGCTGTTTTTT.

The chain employs TRBV4-3 and TRBJ1-2; no firm D call. CDR1 is LGHNA and CDR2 is YSLEER in the germline V gene. Trimming shortened V by 3 bases and J by 8 bases, and 19 bases separated the two germline ends. The CDR3 has 15 residues. CDR3 DNA sequence: TGCGCCAGCAGCCAGGAACTTGGTCCCCCTAGGGGCTACACCTTC. Translated, it gives CASSQELGPPRGYTF.

The chain links TRBV5-1 to TRBJ2-1; 9 bases align to TRBD2. CDR3 length equals 16 residues. Germline V gene sequence: CDR1 SGHRS, CDR2 YFSETQ. Trimming removed 0 bases from V and 7 bases from J; junction bases left unmatched: 8. CDR3 loop: CASSLARLAGSNEQFF. The CDR3 DNA follows: TGCGCCAGCAGCTTGGCGAGGCTAGCGGGATCGAATGAGCAGTTCTTC.

The CDR3 reads CASSISWAGGIPQPQHF. Written as DNA, the CDR3 is TGTGCCAGTAGTATTTCGTGGGCAGGGGGGATTCCTCAGCCCCAGCATTTT. The genes are TRBV19 and TRBJ1-5; 7 bases agree with TRBD1. V lost 3 bases and J lost 6; bases outside the gene matches: 14. The CDR3 is made up of 17 amino acids. Germline loops: CDR1 LNHDA, CDR2 SQIVND (reference sequence).

This clone was recorded a few times. The chain employs TRBV7-3 and TRBJ2-1, with D possibly TRBD2 on 6 matching bases. This CDR3 is 13 amino acids long. V gave up 5 bases and J gave up 6 bases, with 11 bases separating them. Germline assignment: CDR1 SGHTA and CDR2 FQGTGA. CDR3 DNA sequence: TGTGCCAGCAGCCTCGGGGGTTTCAATGAGCAGTTCTTC. Protein: CASSLGGFNEQFF.

The chain links TRBV7-8 to TRBJ2-5; TRBD1 is a possible D gene (5 bases). The length of the CDR3 is 13 residues. With 5 bases removed from V and 5 bases from J, the gap between germline ends came to 12 bases. CDR1 is SGHVS and CDR2 is FQNEAQ in the germline V gene. The DNA for the CDR3 is TGTGCCAGCAGCCCAGGGTTTCGGGAGACCCAGTACTTC. This sequence encodes CASSPGFRETQYF.

This chain links TRBV7-2 with TRBJ2-3; D is unclear. The germline gives CDR1 SGHTA, CDR2 FQGNSA. The ends were cut back, 5 bases at V and 5 bases at J, with 11 bases in the middle. The CDR3 runs 13 residues. In DNA form, the CDR3 reads TGTGCCAGCAGCACCAACCGGGTAGATACGCAGTATTTT. Protein: CASSTNRVDTQYF.

This clone was seen once. The chain links TRBV7-2 to TRBJ1-2; no firm D call. Trimming left V 7 bases short and J 1 base short, with 10 bases between. The CDR3 covers 13 residues. The germline V gene has CDR1 SGHTA and CDR2 FQGNSA. CDR3 in amino acids: CASTAGYNYGYTF. CDR3 coding DNA: TGTGCCAGCACCGCAGGCTATAACTATGGCTACACCTTC.

The rearrangement links TRBV4-3 to TRBJ2-2; unclear D gene. V was cut by 3 bases and J by 3 bases, with 14 bases left in between. The CDR3 length is 16 residues. The V gene's germline CDR1 is LGHNA and CDR2 YSLEER. The CDR3 DNA follows: TGCGCCAGCAGCCACCTCGCCGAGGCCGACACCGGGGAGCTGTTTTTT. This encodes CASSHLAEADTGELFF.

V gene TRBV10-1 combines with J gene TRBJ1-3; perhaps TRBD1 as D (6 bases). Deletions cut 4 bases from V and 0 bases from J, with 19 bases between. The CDR3 runs to 18 residues. From germline, CDR1 is WNHNN and CDR2 SYGVQD (reference sequence). CDR3 sequence: CASSVPGHFFSSGNTIYF. For the CDR3, the DNA is TGCGCCAGCAGTGTGCCGGGACACTTTTTTTCCTCTGGAAACACCATATATTTT.